This entry lists 16 T cell receptor beta chains sequenced from one sample in a study of blood T cell repertoires in COVID-19. The method was immunoSEQ multiplex PCR; TCRdb's version includes in-frame clones alone and lacks a portion of them. Altogether 150,000 or so clones are present, roughly 87% being singletons, with the ten largest covering over 4%. Source material: PBMCs or T cells enriched from blood (not recorded which). The receptors derive from a woman between 40 and 50 years old who had been exposed to COVID-19.

The rearrangement joins TRBV3-1 (or the pseudogene TRBV3-2) to TRBJ2-2, with D perhaps matching TRBD2 (6 bases). The CDR3 runs 14 residues. CDR1 is LGHDT, CDR2 YNNKEL, per germline (reference sequence). Trimming pared 5 bases from V and 1 base from J, leaving 8 bases between. CDR3 region: CASSISGNTGELFF. The CDR3, as DNA: TGTGCCAGCAGCATTAGCGGGAACACCGGGGAGCTGTTTTTT.

This chain connects TRBV19 to TRBJ2-3, with 7 bases aligning to TRBD2. V gave up 4 bases and J gave up 5 bases; unmatched junction bases: 3. The germline gives CDR1 LNHDA, CDR2 SQIVND (reference sequence). This CDR3 has 13 amino acids. CDR3 nucleotides: TGTGCCAGTAGTACCGGGGGGAAAGATACGCAGTATTTT. Its protein is CASSTGGKDTQYF.

This chain links TRBV5-1 with TRBJ2-3, with 11 bases lining up with TRBD2. The germline gives CDR1 SGHRS, CDR2 YFSETQ. The CDR3 runs 18 residues. Trimming removed 0 bases from V and 3 bases from J; junction bases left unmatched: 9. The CDR3 DNA follows: TGCGCCAGCAGCTTGGCCCCTTCGACTAGCGGGAAGACAGATACGCAGTATTTT. As protein: CASSLAPSTSGKTDTQYF.

The chain recombines TRBV4-1 with TRBJ1-2, with TRBD1 identical over 7 bases. Germline CDR1 is MGHRA and CDR2 is YSYEKL. V lost 0 bases to trimming and J lost 8 bases; unmatched junction nucleotides: 6. CDR3 length equals 14 residues. The CDR3 DNA is TGCGCCAGCAGCCAAGACAGGGGGGCGGTCGGCTACACCTTC. Its protein is CASSQDRGAVGYTF.

The chain employs TRBV11-2 and TRBJ2-2; no firm D call. The CDR3 runs 18 residues. The germline CDR1 and CDR2 sequences are SGHAT and FQNNGV. Between the trimmed V and J ends, which lost 1 base and 0 bases, there was a span of 15 bases. The CDR3 region has the DNA TGTGCCAGCAGCTTAGGAGATCGATACTTCGCGAACACCGGGGAGCTGTTTTTT. Translating it yields CASSLGDRYFANTGELFF.

CDR3 sequence reads: CASSVGGSGDEQFF. The CDR3 DNA reads as TGTGCCAGCAGCGTAGGAGGTAGCGGGGATGAGCAGTTCTTC. The chain couples TRBV9 to TRBJ2-1, with 8 bases that match TRBD2. Looked up from germline, CDR1 is SGDLS and CDR2 is YYNGEE. This CDR3 has 14 residues. Germline trimming cut 0 bases from V and 8 bases from J; bases unmatched to any gene: 4.

The chain recombines TRBV9 with TRBJ1-3, with D perhaps matching TRBD1 (5 bases). With 1 base removed from V and 0 bases from J, the gap between germline ends came to 11 bases. The CDR3 totals 16 residues. Germline V gene lookup returns CDR1 SGDLS and CDR2 YYNGEE. CDR3 sequence reads: CASSVTDSYSGNTIYF. The DNA of the CDR3 is TGTGCCAGCAGCGTAACAGACAGTTACTCTGGAAACACCATATATTTT.

This chain joins TRBV23-1 and TRBJ2-5; D perhaps matches TRBD1 (7 bases). TRBV23-1 counts as an open reading frame of uncertain function. This CDR3 is 13 amino acids long. V was pared by 6 bases and J by 2 bases, with 10 bases between. The CDR3 DNA sequence: TGCGCCAGCAGACAGGGGACTCAAGAGACCCAGTACTTC. It codes for CASRQGTQETQYF.

This clone has more than one count but fewer than ten. This rearrangement joins TRBV5-1 to TRBJ2-7, with D possibly matching TRBD2 (5 bases). Germline V gives CDR1 SGHRS, CDR2 YFSETQ. V was trimmed by 2 bases and J by 5 bases, leaving 11 bases between them. The CDR3 has 13 amino acids. CDR3 amino acids: CASSFLGEDEQYF. The CDR3 DNA reads as TGCGCCAGCAGCTTCCTCGGGGAAGACGAGCAGTACTTC.

The rearrangement uses TRBV4-3 and TRBJ1-1, with unresolved D. V lost 4 bases, J lost 3 bases, and 12 bases lay in between. Germline V gives CDR1 LGHNA, CDR2 YSLEER. CDR3 length: 14 residues. CDR3 coding DNA: TGCGCCAGCAGCCGAGACGGCGGATACACTGAAGCTTTCTTT. Translated, it gives CASSRDGGYTEAFF.

V usage is TRBV3-1 (or the pseudogene TRBV3-2) and J usage is TRBJ2-1; maybe TRBD2 (6 bases). The germline V gene has CDR1 LGHDT and CDR2 YNNKEL (reference sequence). CDR3 length: 14 residues. V lost 2 bases, J lost 7 bases, and 12 bases lay in between. The CDR3 here is CASSQLVGGNEQFF. CDR3 nucleotide sequence: TGTGCCAGCAGCCAATTGGTGGGAGGAAATGAGCAGTTCTTC.

V usage is TRBV29-1 and J usage is TRBJ2-1, with D possibly matching TRBD1 (5 bases). The CDR3 consists of 13 residues. Per the germline V gene, CDR1 is SQVTM and CDR2 is ANQGSEA. V was pared by 5 bases and J by 3 bases, with 11 bases between. CDR3 in DNA: TGCAGCGTTTTTATCAGGGTCTACAATGAGCAGTTCTTC. Its protein is CSVFIRVYNEQFF.

This clone occurred once. The J gene is TRBJ2-5, the V gene TRBV6-5; 9 bases map to TRBD2. The CDR3 has 13 amino acids. V lost 0 bases, J lost 13 bases, and 6 bases stayed unmatched. Germline lookup yields CDR1 MNHEY and CDR2 SVGAGI. Here the CDR3 DNA reads TGTGCCAGCAGTTACTCTGCGGGGGGGCCCTTGTACTTC. Translation: CASSYSAGGPLYF.

The chain combines TRBV20-1 with TRBJ2-3; 9 bases match TRBD2. V trimming: 3 bases; J trimming: 4 bases; junction bases outside the gene matches: 8. The CDR3 sequence is 15 residues long. Per germline, CDR1 DFQATT and CDR2 SNEGSKA (reference sequence). The CDR3: CSASTSGRSADTQYF. The CDR3 DNA is TGCAGTGCTAGTACCAGCGGGAGGTCCGCAGATACGCAGTATTTT.

A single count supports this clone. The genes are TRBV6-1 and TRBJ2-7; TRBD1 agrees at 7 bases. CDR3 length: 15 residues. Trimming at V came to 1 base and at J to 3 bases, leaving 6 bases not matched to a gene. Per germline, CDR1 MNHNS and CDR2 SASEGT. The CDR3, as DNA: TGTGCCAGCAGTGAAGATCCCGGACAGGTCTACGAGCAGTACTTC. Its protein product is CASSEDPGQVYEQYF.

J is TRBJ2-5 and V is TRBV5-6; D not certain. Trimming removed 3 bases from V and 0 bases from J, with 6 bases in between. CDR3 length: 13 amino acids. The germline V gene has CDR1 SGHDT and CDR2 YYEEEE. This CDR3 reads CASSSQNQETQYF. The CDR3 nucleotides are TGTGCCAGCAGCTCACAAAACCAAGAGACCCAGTACTTC.